This is a list of T cell receptor beta chains from one sample in a study of identical twins. TCRdb passed the 5' RACE reads through MiXCR, listing each CDR3 protein once. The table lists 1.5 million to 2 million distinct CDR3 sequences, around 33% of them singletons. Sequenced material: cord blood. Receptors originate from a newborn girl in good health. CDR3s include the opening cysteine and the closing phenylalanine or tryptophan. The D gene is left open where the match is weak. Rows give clone size only sometimes, using once, few, many, or a class for an expanded clone.

DNA: TGTGCCAGCAGTCCAGTTAAGGGGGTTGGCTATGGCTACACCTTC
CDR3: CASSPVKGVGYGYTF
J: TRBJ1-2
D: -
size: -
V: TRBV12-3/TRBV12-4

DNA: TGCAGTGCTAGCGATAGGGTTGGCACTGAAGCTTTCTTT
CDR3: CSASDRVGTEAFF
J: TRBJ1-1
D: -
size: -
V: TRBV20-1

DNA: TGTGCCAGCAGCCACTTCAGGACAGGGGGCACACACGAAGCCTACAATGAGCAGTACTTC
CDR3: CASSHFRTGGTHEAYNEQYF
J: TRBJ2-5
D: TRBD1
size: -
V: TRBV3-1

DNA: TGTGCCAGCAGACTCGGGACCCACGGGGAAAAACTGTTTTTT
CDR3: CASRLGTHGEKLFF
J: TRBJ1-4
D: -
size: -
V: TRBV28

DNA: TGTGTCAGCAGTTCTCCGGGACAGGGGGAGGTTGAAGCTTTCTTT
CDR3: CVSSSPGQGEVEAFF
J: TRBJ1-1
D: TRBD1
size: -
V: TRBV12-3/TRBV12-4

DNA: TGCGCCAGCAGCCAAGATGGTTACGGATCCTACGAGCAGTACTTC
CDR3: CASSQDGYGSYEQYF
J: TRBJ2-7
D: -
size: -
V: TRBV4-1

DNA: TGTGCCAGCAGCTTAAGGGTCGATCAGGAGCCCCAGCATTTT
CDR3: CASSLRVDQEPQHF
J: TRBJ1-5
D: -
size: once
V: TRBV7-2

DNA: TGTGCTAGTGGTTTGAGGATCGGCGGGAGCGAAAAAGAGACCCAGTACTTC
CDR3: CASGLRIGGSEKETQYF
J: TRBJ2-5
D: TRBD2
size: few
V: TRBV12-5

DNA: TGCAGTGCTAGAGATGGGGTCTTCACCGGGGAGCTGTTTTTT
CDR3: CSARDGVFTGELFF
J: TRBJ2-2
D: -
size: -
V: TRBV20-1

DNA: TGTGCCAGCAGCTCCTCAGGGGTGGGGGTTCCAGGACAGCCCCAGCATTTT
CDR3: CASSSSGVGVPGQPQHF
J: TRBJ1-5
D: -
size: -
V: TRBV7-8

DNA: TGTGCTAGCAGCTTGACAGGGCAGACCCAGTACTTC
CDR3: CASSLTGQTQYF
J: TRBJ2-5
D: TRBD1
size: few
V: TRBV7-7

DNA: TGCAGTGGGGGGTGGGGTAATGAAAAACAGTTTTTT
CDR3: CSGGWGNEKQFF
J: TRBJ1-4
D: -
size: -
V: TRBV20-1

DNA: TGTGCCAGCAGTCGGGACAGGGTCATTAGCATTCAGTACTTC
CDR3: CASSRDRVISIQYF
J: TRBJ2-4
D: TRBD1
size: -
V: TRBV12-3/TRBV12-4

DNA: TGCGCCAGCAGTTTGGGTAACCGGGACTTAAAAACCGGGGAGCTGTTTTTT
CDR3: CASSLGNRDLKTGELFF
J: TRBJ2-2
D: -
size: -
V: TRBV5-1

DNA: TGTGCCAGCAGCCAACGGGCTAGCGGGAGCGGGGAGCTGTTTTTT
CDR3: CASSQRASGSGELFF
J: TRBJ2-2
D: TRBD2
size: -
V: TRBV3-1

DNA: TGCAATGCTAGGCCACTTCCTAGCGGGAGGACTATAAGCTCCTACAATGAGCAGTTCTTC
CDR3: CNARPLPSGRTISSYNEQFF
J: TRBJ2-1
D: TRBD2
size: -
V: TRBV20-1

DNA: TGTGCCATCAGCCCTAGCTCCTACAATGAGCAGTACTTC
CDR3: CAISPSSYNEQYF
J: TRBJ2-7
D: -
size: -
V: TRBV10-3

DNA: TGTGCCAGCCTGACCCCTAACTATGGCTACACCTTC
CDR3: CASLTPNYGYTF
J: TRBJ1-2
D: -
size: -
V: TRBV28

DNA: TGTGCCACCAGTGCAGACAGGGAGGGCACAGATACGCAGTATTTT
CDR3: CATSADREGTDTQYF
J: TRBJ2-3
D: -
size: few
V: TRBV24-1

DNA: TGTGCCAGCAGTGCAGGGCCAGGTTCACCCCTCCACTTT
CDR3: CASSAGPGSPLHF
J: TRBJ1-6
D: -
size: few
V: TRBV25-1

DNA: TGCAGCGTTGAAGAGGACAGCCCTAACTATGGCTACACCTTC
CDR3: CSVEEDSPNYGYTF
J: TRBJ1-2
D: -
size: few
V: TRBV29-1

DNA: TGTGCCAGCAGTCACCCTGACGTGCGGATTACCTACGAGCAGTACTTC
CDR3: CASSHPDVRITYEQYF
J: TRBJ2-7
D: -
size: many
V: TRBV28

DNA: TGTGCCAGCAGTTTAGGGTCTGGGGGGGCTGATGGCTACACCTTC
CDR3: CASSLGSGGADGYTF
J: TRBJ1-2
D: -
size: few
V: TRBV12-3/TRBV12-4

DNA: TGTGCCAGCAGCTTAGGGACTAGGGAAGTCGAGGCCCAGTACTTC
CDR3: CASSLGTREVEAQYF
J: TRBJ2-5
D: TRBD2
size: -
V: TRBV11-2

DNA: TGTGCCAGCAGTTTTATTAGACACCTCTACAATGAGCAGTTCTTC
CDR3: CASSFIRHLYNEQFF
J: TRBJ2-1
D: -
size: -
V: TRBV12-3/TRBV12-4

DNA: TGTGCCAGCAGCTTAGGGTTGGGGACCCAAAATCGTGGCGGGGAGCTGTTTTTT
CDR3: CASSLGLGTQNRGGELFF
J: TRBJ2-2
D: -
size: -
V: TRBV11-2

DNA: TGTGCCAGCAGGGGCTCTGCAACTAATGAAAAACTGTTTTTT
CDR3: CASRGSATNEKLFF
J: TRBJ1-4
D: -
size: few
V: TRBV25-1

DNA: TGTGCCAGCAGCGCTAGCGGGGGTTACACAGATACGCAGTATTTT
CDR3: CASSASGGYTDTQYF
J: TRBJ2-3
D: TRBD2
size: few
V: TRBV9

DNA: TGTGCCAGTAGTATGGGGGGCATGAACACTGAAGCTTTCTTT
CDR3: CASSMGGMNTEAFF
J: TRBJ1-1
D: -
size: -
V: TRBV19

DNA: TGCAGTGCTAGAGATAGAGGGCTAGCGGGATTTGGGGCTATGGCGCAGTACTTC
CDR3: CSARDRGLAGFGAMAQYF
J: TRBJ2-5
D: TRBD2
size: -
V: TRBV20-1

DNA: TGTGCCAGCACGACCGGGGGGAGCCCAGATACGCAGTATTTT
CDR3: CASTTGGSPDTQYF
J: TRBJ2-3
D: TRBD2
size: few
V: TRBV6-1

DNA: TGCAGCGTTGACGCTTTCCGGGACATCATGTTCAATGAGCAGTTCTTC
CDR3: CSVDAFRDIMFNEQFF
J: TRBJ2-1
D: -
size: -
V: TRBV29-1

DNA: TGTGCCAGCAGCTCTCCCGGGACACTCTCCTACAATGAGCAGTTCTTC
CDR3: CASSSPGTLSYNEQFF
J: TRBJ2-1
D: -
size: -
V: TRBV7-9

DNA: TGCAGTGCCGACAGGCCGGGTCGGGAAAAACTGTTTTTT
CDR3: CSADRPGREKLFF
J: TRBJ1-4
D: -
size: -
V: TRBV20-1

DNA: TGTGCCAGCAGTTTCGGACTAGCGGGAGTGGTAGATACGCAGTATTTT
CDR3: CASSFGLAGVVDTQYF
J: TRBJ2-3
D: TRBD2
size: few
V: TRBV27

DNA: TGTGCCAGCAGTGAAATGGCAACTAGTGAAAAACTGTTTTTT
CDR3: CASSEMATSEKLFF
J: TRBJ1-4
D: -
size: -
V: TRBV25-1

DNA: TGTGCCAGCAGCTGGATGGGAGGAGATACGCAGTATTTT
CDR3: CASSWMGGDTQYF
J: TRBJ2-3
D: -
size: -
V: TRBV7-8

DNA: TGTGCCAGCAGGCCTCGGGACAGGGGCAATGAGCAGTTCTTC
CDR3: CASRPRDRGNEQFF
J: TRBJ2-1
D: TRBD1
size: many
V: TRBV12-3/TRBV12-4

DNA: TGTGCCAGCGGACCTAGCGGGAGAGATACGCAGTATTTT
CDR3: CASGPSGRDTQYF
J: TRBJ2-3
D: TRBD2
size: few
V: TRBV12-3/TRBV12-4

DNA: TGCGCCAGCAGAGTCGGGACGCCGGTGAACACTGAAGCTTTCTTT
CDR3: CASRVGTPVNTEAFF
J: TRBJ1-1
D: -
size: -
V: TRBV10-1

DNA: TGCAGTGCCCCCAGGGGACAAATGAACACTGAAGCTTTCTTT
CDR3: CSAPRGQMNTEAFF
J: TRBJ1-1
D: -
size: -
V: TRBV20-1

DNA: TGTGCCAGCAGCCCCCCATTGTTCTACGAGCAGTACTTC
CDR3: CASSPPLFYEQYF
J: TRBJ2-7
D: -
size: -
V: TRBV28

DNA: TGCAGTGCTAGGGGGACAGGGGGCATCACAGATACGCAGTATTTT
CDR3: CSARGTGGITDTQYF
J: TRBJ2-3
D: TRBD1
size: few
V: TRBV20-1

DNA: TGTGCCAGCAGTTACTACGGGACCTTCCCCAATGAGCAGTTCTTC
CDR3: CASSYYGTFPNEQFF
J: TRBJ2-1
D: -
size: few
V: TRBV6-5

DNA: TGTGCCAGCAGTTGGGACAACACTGAAGCTTTCTTT
CDR3: CASSWDNTEAFF
J: TRBJ1-1
D: -
size: many
V: TRBV12-3/TRBV12-4

DNA: TGCGCCAGCAGCCAAGTTTATCAGCGCACCGGGGAGCTGTTTTTT
CDR3: CASSQVYQRTGELFF
J: TRBJ2-2
D: -
size: once
V: TRBV4-1

DNA: TGTGCCAGCAGTTTATCTGAACAGGGGGAATATAGCTACACCTTC
CDR3: CASSLSEQGEYSYTF
J: TRBJ1-2
D: TRBD1
size: few
V: TRBV12-3/TRBV12-4

DNA: TGTGCCAGCAGCCCCCCCCTGACTAGCGGGAGGGCCTATTATGAGCAGTTCTTC
CDR3: CASSPPLTSGRAYYEQFF
J: TRBJ2-1
D: TRBD2
size: few
V: TRBV3-1